The entry that follows covers one T cell receptor (beta chain) sequence. Its specific antigen is unknown. Per-base quality was not reported, and no clone a single base away is much larger than it. This record belongs to a study of T cells in Graves' hyperthyroidism and ophthalmopathy (dated by TCRdb to the late 2010s). For context, the study as a whole: Peripheral blood samples were taken at initial diagnosis, before any treatment was given. After blood sampling, hyperthyroidism patients were treated with methimazole at a starting dose of 30 mg daily, and ophthalmopathy patients were treated with high-dose intravenous methylprednisolone. In roughly six Graves' hyperthyroidism patients, the study also compared T-cell repertoires from thyroid tissue with T-cell repertoires from blood. Whether ophthalmopathy could be predicted prospectively was tested in an independent validation cohort made up of fewer than 20 hyperthyroidism patients plus 17 patients who later progressed to ophthalmopathy. For training and testing, the 95 to 100 patients in the discovery cohort were randomly divided in a 7:3 ratio. To identify distinguishing TCR V-J signatures, a discovery cohort of 100 patients was used, comprising under 45 with Graves' ophthalmopathy and around 57 with stable Graves' hyperthyroidism. The paper describes TCR Vbeta CDR3 sequencing of around 130 peripheral blood samples, made up of 43 ophthalmopathy patients, 70 to 75 hyperthyroidism patients and some 17 progressor patients.

Inclusive of the bounding cysteine and phenylalanine, the CDR3 is 15 residues long. The DNA shown is the 45-base CDR3, in frame from base 1. Germline trimming: 7 bases from V, 7 bases from J; junction bases outside gene matches: 9. On the study overall, not on this receptor specifically: In validation, the model predicted progression to ophthalmopathy with about 71% sensitivity and 72% to 85% specificity, a median of roughly seven months before onset. A model built on a 13 V-J signature distinguished ophthalmopathy from stable hyperthyroidism, reaching about 88% sensitivity and approximately 81% specificity in cross-validation and 80%/75% in testing. Most expanded thyroid clonotypes (frequency above 0.001) were also detected in blood, suggesting blood repertoires may reflect thyroid immune responses. No statistical method was used to set the sample size in advance, and investigators knew the group allocation.

The TCR beta CDR3 regions were amplified from the RNA transcripts. For the first round of RT-PCR on the TCR CDR3, the HTBI primer set was used together with the Qiagen OneStep RT-PCR kit. A second multiplex PCR round built the libraries, followed by size selection and purification. Sequencing of the libraries was done on an Illumina HiSeq2000 using paired-end 100 bp reads. The source study handled its data this way. Raw data were processed with SOAPnuke, discarding reads with adapters, uncalled bases, mean Phred below 15, or no exact constant-primer or identifier match. High-quality paired reads were merged using COPE v1.2.5, and each unique nucleotide sequence was defined as a clonotype. MiTCR v1.1 was used to align clonotypes to the IMGT TRBV, TRBD and TRBJ reference segments. The analysis included only V-J combinations with a frequency above 0.0001, which together covered roughly 99% of the repertoires. A TCS score was defined as the ratio of F50 (clonal expansion) to E x V (chaos), with BLOSUM62-based TCRdist applied between CDR3 peptides within each V-J. Welch's t-statistics and random forest reduced roughly 500 V-J features to 10 to 15, which were used in a naive Bayes classifier (R e1071). The public sequencing data were trimmed at Q25 with fastp and processed into clonotypes with MiXCR by TCRdb, which kept only in-frame beta chains. A single entry per CDR3 protein holds the most common genes and DNA from its merged rows. The V and J calls were not made by the authors but by TCRdb's processing. Counted in this sample were about 600,000 distinct CDR3 sequences; approximately 16% of them appeared once. Together, the top ten hold around 3.5% of the sample.

Ophthalmopathy patients had moderately to severely active disease, Clinical Activity Score of at least 3, NOSPECS grade of at least 4, and duration under 3 months. Exclusion was applied to patients with uncontrolled infections, other autoimmune diseases, pregnancy or lactation. Clinical symptoms, serum thyroxine and TRAb, thyroid ultrasound, and orbital computed tomography formed the basis for the diagnoses. PBMCs were isolated from approximately 10 ml of fresh peripheral blood by Ficoll-Paque density gradient centrifugation. Total RNA was extracted using Trizol reagent, and RNA quality was assessed on an Agilent 2100 Bioanalyzer.

This clonotype was sampled from a woman between 35 and 50 years old with Graves' ophthalmopathy. The chain is assembled from TRBV12-3 or TRBV12-4 and TRBJ2-2, with 10 bases aligning to TRBD1. Sequencing was performed on blood. DNA sequence: TGTGCCAGCACCCAGACGACAGGGGGCATCGGGGAGCTGTTTTTT. Its translation is CASTQTTGGIGELFF.